The following is a TCR beta chain sequence with its context. The antigen is unknown. Germline V gene sequence: CDR1 LGHNA, CDR2 YNFKEQ. This CDR3 has 15 amino acids. V lost 0 bases and J lost 4, with 13 bases in between. The data stem from a study of Ad26.COV2.S vaccination and SARS-CoV-2 variants. The study, taken as a whole, reports: Marked by substantial breadth, spike-specific CD8+ and CD4+ T cell responses were reportedly seen after vaccination.

Treatment specified: about 20 received Ad26.COV2.S at low or high dose, single or two shots; five or six received placebo; per-sample allocation not given. Sampling occurred on day 63 after the first vaccine or placebo injection. Clones were read by immunoSEQ multiplex PCR, and TCRdb kept only the in-frame ones, dropping some. This repertoire shows 380,000 or so clones, roughly 91% found once; its top ten account for about 5%. The gene calls are TRBV4-2 and TRBJ2-7; D call uncertain. This sequence was found in a person aged 18-60 years who received the Ad26.COV2.S COVID-19 vaccine or a placebo. Sequencing was performed on peripheral blood, taken in a trial of Ad26.COV2.S vaccine versus placebo. The CDR3 loop reads CASSQEAAESYEQYF. As DNA, the CDR3 is TGTGCCAGCAGCCAAGAAGCCGCGGAGAGTTACGAGCAGTACTTC.